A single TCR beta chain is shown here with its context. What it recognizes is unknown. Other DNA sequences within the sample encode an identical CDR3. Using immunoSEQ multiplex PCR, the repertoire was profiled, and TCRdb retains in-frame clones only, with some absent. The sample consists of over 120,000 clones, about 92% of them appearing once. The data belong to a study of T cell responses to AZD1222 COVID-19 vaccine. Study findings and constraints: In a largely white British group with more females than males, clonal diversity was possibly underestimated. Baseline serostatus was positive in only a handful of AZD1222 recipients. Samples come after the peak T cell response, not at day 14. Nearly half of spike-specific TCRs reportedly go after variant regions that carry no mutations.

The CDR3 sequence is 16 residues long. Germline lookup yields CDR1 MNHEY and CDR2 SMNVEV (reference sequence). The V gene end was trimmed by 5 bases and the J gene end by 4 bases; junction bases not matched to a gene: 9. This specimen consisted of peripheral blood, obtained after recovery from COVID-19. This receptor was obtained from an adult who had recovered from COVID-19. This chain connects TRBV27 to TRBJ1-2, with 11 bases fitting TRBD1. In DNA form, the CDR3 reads TGTGCCAGCAGTCTGAGCGGACAGGGGGCTGGCTATGGCTACACCTTC. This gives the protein CASSLSGQGAGYGYTF.